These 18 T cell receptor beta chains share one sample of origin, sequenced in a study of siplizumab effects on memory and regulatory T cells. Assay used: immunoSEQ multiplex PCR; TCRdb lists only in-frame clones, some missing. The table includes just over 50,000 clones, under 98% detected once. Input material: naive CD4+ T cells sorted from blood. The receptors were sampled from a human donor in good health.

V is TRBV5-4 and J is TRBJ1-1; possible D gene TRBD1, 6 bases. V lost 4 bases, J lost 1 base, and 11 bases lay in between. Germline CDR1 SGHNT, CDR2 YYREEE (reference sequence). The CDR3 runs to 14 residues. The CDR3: CASSVQGPNTEAFF. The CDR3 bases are TGTGCCAGCAGCGTACAGGGTCCGAACACTGAAGCTTTCTTT.

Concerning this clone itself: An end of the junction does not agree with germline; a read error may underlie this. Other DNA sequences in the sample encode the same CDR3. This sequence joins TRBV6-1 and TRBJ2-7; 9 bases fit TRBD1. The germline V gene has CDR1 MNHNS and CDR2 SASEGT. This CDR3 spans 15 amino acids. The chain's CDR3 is CASRPGTGIAYEQYF. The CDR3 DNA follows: TGTGCCAGCAGACCCGGGACAGGGATAGCCTATGAGCAGTACTTC.

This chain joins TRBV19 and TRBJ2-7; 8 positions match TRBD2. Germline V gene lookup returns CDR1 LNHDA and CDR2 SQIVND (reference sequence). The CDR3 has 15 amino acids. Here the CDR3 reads CADGEAGGVIHEQYF. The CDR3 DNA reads TGTGCAGATGGCGAGGCGGGAGGCGTGATCCACGAGCAGTACTTC.

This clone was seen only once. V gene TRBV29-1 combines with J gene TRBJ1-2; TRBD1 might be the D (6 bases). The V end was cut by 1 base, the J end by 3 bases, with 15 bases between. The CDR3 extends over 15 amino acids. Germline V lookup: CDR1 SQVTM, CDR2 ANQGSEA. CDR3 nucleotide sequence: TGCAGCGTTGAAGGGGGCAGGGACAACTACTATGGCTACACCTTC. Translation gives CSVEGGRDNYYGYTF.

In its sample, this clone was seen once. Here the CDR3 DNA reads TGTGCCAGCAGGGGGCGGTTGAGCTCCTACGAGCAGTACTTC. It specifies CASRGRLSSYEQYF. The J gene is TRBJ2-7, the V gene TRBV27; maybe TRBD1 (5 bases). Germline CDR1 and CDR2: MNHEY and SMNVEV (reference sequence). This CDR3 spans 14 amino acids. The V and J ends lost 6 bases and 0 bases respectively, with 12 bases between them.

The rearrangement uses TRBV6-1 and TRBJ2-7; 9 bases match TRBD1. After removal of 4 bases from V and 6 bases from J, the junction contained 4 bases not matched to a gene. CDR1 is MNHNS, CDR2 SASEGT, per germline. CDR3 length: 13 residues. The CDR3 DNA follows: TGTGCCAGCAGTGGACAGGGGGATGGCGAGCAGTACTTC. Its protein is CASSGQGDGEQYF.

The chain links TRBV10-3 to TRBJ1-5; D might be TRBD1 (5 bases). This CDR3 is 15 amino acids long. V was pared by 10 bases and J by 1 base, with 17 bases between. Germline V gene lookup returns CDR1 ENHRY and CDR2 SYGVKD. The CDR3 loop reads CATHPDSVSNQPQHF. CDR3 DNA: TGTGCCACCCACCCCGACAGTGTGAGCAATCAGCCCCAGCATTTT.

CDR3 protein: CASIRDRGLETQYF. CDR3 nucleotide sequence: TGTGCCAGCATAAGGGACAGGGGGCTAGAGACCCAGTACTTC. This chain joins TRBV2 and TRBJ2-5; 12 nucleotides line up with TRBD1. The trim removed 7 bases at V and 4 bases at J, leaving 4 bases unmatched. Per the germline V gene, CDR1 is SNHLY and CDR2 is FYNNEI. This CDR3 is built from 14 residues.

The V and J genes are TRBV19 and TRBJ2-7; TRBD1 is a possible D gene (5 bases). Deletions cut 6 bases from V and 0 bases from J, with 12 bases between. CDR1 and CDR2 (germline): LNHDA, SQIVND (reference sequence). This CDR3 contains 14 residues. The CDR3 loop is CASRLRGSSYEQYF. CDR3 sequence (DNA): TGTGCCAGTAGATTAAGGGGTAGCTCCTACGAGCAGTACTTC. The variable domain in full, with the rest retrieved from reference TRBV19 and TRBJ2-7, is DGGITQSPKYLFRKEGQNVTLSCEQNLNHDAMYWYRQDPGQGLRLIYYSQIVNDFQKGDIAEGYSVSREKKESFPLTVTSAQKNPTAFYLCASRLRGSSYEQYFGPGTRLTVT.

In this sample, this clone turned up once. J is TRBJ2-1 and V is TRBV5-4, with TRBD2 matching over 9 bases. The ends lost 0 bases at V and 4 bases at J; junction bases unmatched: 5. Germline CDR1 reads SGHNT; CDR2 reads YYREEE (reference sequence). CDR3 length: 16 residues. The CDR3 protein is CASSLAGAGGYNEQFF. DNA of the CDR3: TGTGCCAGCAGCTTGGCCGGGGCGGGGGGGTACAATGAGCAGTTCTTC.

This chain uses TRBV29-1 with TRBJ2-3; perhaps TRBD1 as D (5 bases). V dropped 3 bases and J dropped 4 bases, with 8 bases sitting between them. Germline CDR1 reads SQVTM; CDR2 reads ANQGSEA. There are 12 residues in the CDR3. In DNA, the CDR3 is TGCAGCGTTGACGTCAGGGCAGATACGCAGTATTTT. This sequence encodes CSVDVRADTQYF.

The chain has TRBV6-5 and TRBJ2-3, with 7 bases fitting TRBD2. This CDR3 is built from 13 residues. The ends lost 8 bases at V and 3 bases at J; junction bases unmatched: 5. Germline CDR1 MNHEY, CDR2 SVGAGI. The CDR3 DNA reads TGTGCCAGCCAGGGAGGGGAGACAGATACGCAGTATTTT. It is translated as CASQGGETDTQYF.

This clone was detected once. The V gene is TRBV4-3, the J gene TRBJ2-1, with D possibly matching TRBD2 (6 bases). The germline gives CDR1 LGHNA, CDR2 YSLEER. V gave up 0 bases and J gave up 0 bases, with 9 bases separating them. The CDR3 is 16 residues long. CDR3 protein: CASSQDGRGSYNEQFF. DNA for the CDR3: TGCGCCAGCAGCCAAGATGGGCGGGGCTCCTACAATGAGCAGTTCTTC.

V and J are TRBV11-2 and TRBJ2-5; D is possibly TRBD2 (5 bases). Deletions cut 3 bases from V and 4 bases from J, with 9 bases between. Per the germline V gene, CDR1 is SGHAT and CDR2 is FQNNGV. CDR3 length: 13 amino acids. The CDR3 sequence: CASSFDYTETQYF. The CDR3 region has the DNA TGTGCCAGCAGCTTCGACTATACAGAGACCCAGTACTTC.

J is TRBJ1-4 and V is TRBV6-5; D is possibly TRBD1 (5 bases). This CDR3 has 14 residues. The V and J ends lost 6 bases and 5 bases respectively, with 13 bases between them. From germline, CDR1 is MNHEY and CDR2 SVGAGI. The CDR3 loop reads CASRRRGSNEKLFF. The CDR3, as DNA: TGTGCCAGCAGAAGACGGGGGAGCAATGAAAAACTGTTTTTT.

CDR3 bases: TGTGCCAGCAGCTTACAAGGGGCTAATGAAAAACTGTTTTTT. As protein: CASSLQGANEKLFF. This rearrangement joins TRBV11-1 to TRBJ1-4; tentatively, D is TRBD1 (5 bases). CDR1 SGHAT and CDR2 FQDESV come from the germline V gene (reference sequence). The CDR3 covers 14 residues. V gave up 2 bases and J gave up 3 bases, with 7 bases separating them.

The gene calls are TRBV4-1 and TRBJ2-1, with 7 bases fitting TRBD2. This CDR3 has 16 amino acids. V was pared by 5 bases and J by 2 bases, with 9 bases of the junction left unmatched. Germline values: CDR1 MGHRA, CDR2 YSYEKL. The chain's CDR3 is CASSDAGTITYNEQFF. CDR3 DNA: TGCGCCAGCAGCGACGCCGGGACTATAACCTACAATGAGCAGTTCTTC.

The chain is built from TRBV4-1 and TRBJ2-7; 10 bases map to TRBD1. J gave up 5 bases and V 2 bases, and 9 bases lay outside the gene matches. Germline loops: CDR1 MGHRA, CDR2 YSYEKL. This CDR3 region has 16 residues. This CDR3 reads CASSQSRDRGRNEQYF. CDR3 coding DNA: TGCGCCAGCAGCCAATCCCGGGACAGGGGAAGAAACGAGCAGTACTTC.